The next 15 T cell receptor beta chains were all read from a single sample in a study of preoperative IRX-2 immunotherapy in early breast cancer. Noted treatment: preoperative locoregional IRX-2 cytokine immunotherapy. This table comes from immunoSEQ multiplex PCR, and its TCRdb copy is limited to in-frame clones, with some not included. Of fewer than 35,000 clones listed, nearly 90% were seen once; the top ten hold 1.6%. This specimen was tumor tissue, taken after IRX-2 immunotherapy. The receptor set was obtained from a human donor with breast cancer.

The V call is TRBV19, the J call TRBJ2-1, with TRBD2 identical over 8 bases. The trim removed 5 bases at V and 4 bases at J, leaving 7 bases unmatched. Per the germline V gene, CDR1 is LNHDA and CDR2 is SQIVND (reference sequence). The CDR3 is 15 amino acids. CDR3 in DNA: TGTGCCAGTAGTTCCCAGGGACTAGGTTACAATGAGCAGTTCTTC. Translating it yields CASSSQGLGYNEQFF.

The chain recombines TRBV10-2 with TRBJ1-5; possibly TRBD1 for D (5 bases). CDR3 size: 14 residues. Germline loops: CDR1 WSHSY, CDR2 SAAADI. Trimming cost V 0 bases and J 4 bases, with 7 bases left between them. This CDR3 is CASSESGVNQPQHF. Here the CDR3 DNA reads TGCGCCAGCAGTGAGTCGGGGGTTAATCAGCCCCAGCATTTT.

This chain links TRBV6-8 with TRBJ1-2; D might be TRBD1 (5 bases). The germline V gene has CDR1 MNHGY and CDR2 SAAAGT. The CDR3 has 12 residues. V lost 10 bases to trimming and J lost 0 bases, with 9 bases between them. CDR3 protein: CAITGPNYGYTF. The CDR3, as DNA: TGTGCCATCACGGGACCTAACTATGGCTACACCTTC.

The chain joins TRBV5-1 to TRBJ1-3, with D perhaps matching TRBD1 (5 bases). V lost 4 bases and J 0 bases, leaving 17 bases between the germline ends. Germline CDR1 SGHRS, CDR2 YFSETQ. The CDR3 extends over 17 amino acids. The chain's CDR3 is CASSRTGLQDSGNTIYF. Written as DNA, the CDR3 is TGCGCCAGCAGCCGGACGGGACTCCAGGACTCTGGAAACACCATATATTTT.

The chain combines TRBV19 with TRBJ2-7; 8 bases are shared with TRBD2. From germline, CDR1 is LNHDA and CDR2 SQIVND (reference sequence). This CDR3 has 13 residues. J gave up 3 bases and V 7 bases, and 5 bases lay outside the gene matches. The CDR3 is CASKLADRYEQYF. In nucleotides, the CDR3 is TGTGCCAGTAAACTAGCGGACCGCTACGAGCAGTACTTC. The variable domain in full, completed from reference TRBV19 and TRBJ2-7, reads DGGITQSPKYLFRKEGQNVTLSCEQNLNHDAMYWYRQDPGQGLRLIYYSQIVNDFQKGDIAEGYSVSREKKESFPLTVTSAQKNPTAFYLCASKLADRYEQYFGPGTRLTVT.

The rearrangement uses TRBV11-3 and TRBJ1-3; 7 nucleotides match TRBD1. V shed 4 bases, J shed 0 bases, and the junction held 12 bases outside the gene matches. Germline-derived CDR1 and CDR2 are SGHNT and YENEEA. CDR3 length equals 18 residues. The CDR3 region has the DNA TGTGCCAGCAGCTCCCTCCAGTACAGGGGCCGCTCTGGAAACACCATATATTTT. The encoded protein is CASSSLQYRGRSGNTIYF.

This sequence joins TRBV11-3 and TRBJ2-3; 8 nucleotides agree with TRBD2. V shed 6 bases and J 2 bases; nucleotides not matched to a gene: 13. The CDR3 is made up of 17 amino acids. Germline CDR1 is SGHNT and CDR2 is YENEEA. The CDR3 loop is CASSSGVLGVDTDTQYF. The CDR3 bases are TGTGCCAGCAGTAGCGGGGTGCTTGGGGTCGACACAGATACGCAGTATTTT. Together with reference TRBV11-3 and TRBJ2-3, the CDR3 gives the full variable domain: EAGVVQSPRYKIIEKKQPVAFWCNPISGHNTLYWYLQNLGQGPELLIRYENEEAVDDSQLPKDRFSAERLKGVDSTLKIQPAELGDSAVYLCASSSGVLGVDTDTQYFGPGTRLTVL.

The rearrangement links TRBV11-3 to TRBJ1-5; TRBD1 aligns across 7 bases. The CDR3 has 14 residues. Germline CDR1 and CDR2: SGHNT and YENEEA. The trim removed 3 bases at V and 4 bases at J, leaving 3 bases unmatched. Here the CDR3 reads CASSLGQPNQPQHF. As DNA, the CDR3 is TGTGCCAGCAGCTTGGGACAGCCTAATCAGCCCCAGCATTTT.

This clone is a singleton in its sample. The V call is TRBV5-1, the J call TRBJ1-1; maybe TRBD1 (6 bases). V was clipped by 4 bases and J by 1 base, with 14 bases between them. This CDR3 comprises 15 residues. Germline values: CDR1 SGHRS, CDR2 YFSETQ. CDR3 residues: CASSSQGPSNTEAFF. CDR3 DNA: TGCGCCAGCAGCAGCCAGGGGCCCTCGAACACTGAAGCTTTCTTT.

V is TRBV6-8 and J is TRBJ2-1; no definite D call. V was trimmed by 6 bases and J by 3 bases, leaving 9 bases between them. The germline V gene has CDR1 MNHGY and CDR2 SAAAGT. The CDR3 spans 13 residues. The CDR3 region has the DNA TGTGCCAGCAGCTCCAAGGTCTACAATGAGCAGTTCTTC. Translated: CASSSKVYNEQFF.

The chain uses TRBV11-3 and TRBJ1-4; perhaps TRBD1 as D (5 bases). V was pared by 5 bases and J by 8 bases, with 18 bases between. CDR3 length equals 15 residues. Germline CDR1 reads SGHNT; CDR2 reads YENEEA. CDR3 sequence reads: CASSGGVLNGEKLFF. CDR3 nucleotides: TGTGCCAGCAGCGGAGGGGTACTCAATGGGGAAAAACTGTTTTTT. Full variable domain (outside the CDR3, taken from reference TRBV11-3 and TRBJ1-4): EAGVVQSPRYKIIEKKQPVAFWCNPISGHNTLYWYLQNLGQGPELLIRYENEEAVDDSQLPKDRFSAERLKGVDSTLKIQPAELGDSAVYLCASSGGVLNGEKLFFGSGTQLSVL.

The chain combines TRBV6-1 with TRBJ2-5, with D perhaps matching TRBD1 (5 bases). The CDR3 consists of 13 residues. V was clipped by 1 base and J by 5 bases, with 8 bases between them. Germline V gene data show CDR1 as MNHNS and CDR2 as SASEGT. CDR3 amino acids: CASSEGRVETQYF. CDR3 DNA: TGTGCCAGCAGTGAAGGCAGGGTCGAGACCCAGTACTTC.

The V and J genes are TRBV7-4 and TRBJ2-3; 10 bases are shared with TRBD1. The CDR3 contains 14 residues. Looked up from germline, CDR1 is SGHVT and CDR2 is SQSDAQ. V was pared by 5 bases and J by 6 bases, with 5 bases of the junction left unmatched. The CDR3 nucleotides are TGTGCCAGCAGCCCCCGGGACAGGGGCGATACGCAGTATTTT. Protein product: CASSPRDRGDTQYF.

This CDR3 is CAWRGGQGWGEKLFF. The CDR3 coding sequence is TGTGCCTGGAGAGGGGGACAGGGGTGGGGTGAAAAACTGTTTTTT. This chain uses TRBV30 with TRBJ1-4; 10 bases align to TRBD1. The V segment lost 3 bases and the J segment 7 bases; nucleotides outside the gene matches: 8. The CDR3 contains 15 residues. CDR1 is GTSNPN, CDR2 SVGIG, per germline (reference sequence).

This sequence joins TRBV7-5 and TRBJ2-3. TRBV7-5 is a documented pseudogene. This CDR3 has 15 residues. The CDR3 here is CASSPRDLRTDTQYF. CDR3 nucleotide sequence: TGTGCCAGCAGTCCCCGGGACCTACGCACAGATACGCAGTATTTT.